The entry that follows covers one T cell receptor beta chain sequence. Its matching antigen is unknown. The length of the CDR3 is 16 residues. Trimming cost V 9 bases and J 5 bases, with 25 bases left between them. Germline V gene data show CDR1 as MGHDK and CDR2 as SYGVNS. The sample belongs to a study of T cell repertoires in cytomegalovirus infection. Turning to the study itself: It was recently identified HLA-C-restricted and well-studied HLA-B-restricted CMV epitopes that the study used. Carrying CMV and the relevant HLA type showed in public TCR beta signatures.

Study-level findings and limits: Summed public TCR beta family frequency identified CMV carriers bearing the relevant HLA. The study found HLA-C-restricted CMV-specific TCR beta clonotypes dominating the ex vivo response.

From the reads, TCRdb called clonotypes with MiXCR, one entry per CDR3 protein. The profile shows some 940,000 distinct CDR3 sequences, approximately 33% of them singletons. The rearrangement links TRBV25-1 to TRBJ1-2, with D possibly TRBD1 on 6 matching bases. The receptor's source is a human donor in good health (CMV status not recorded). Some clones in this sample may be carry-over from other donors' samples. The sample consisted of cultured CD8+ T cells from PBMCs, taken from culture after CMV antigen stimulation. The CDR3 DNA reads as TGTGCCAGTGGGCCGGGACCCAGGGGACATCATTATGGCTACACCTTC. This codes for CASGPGPRGHHYGYTF.